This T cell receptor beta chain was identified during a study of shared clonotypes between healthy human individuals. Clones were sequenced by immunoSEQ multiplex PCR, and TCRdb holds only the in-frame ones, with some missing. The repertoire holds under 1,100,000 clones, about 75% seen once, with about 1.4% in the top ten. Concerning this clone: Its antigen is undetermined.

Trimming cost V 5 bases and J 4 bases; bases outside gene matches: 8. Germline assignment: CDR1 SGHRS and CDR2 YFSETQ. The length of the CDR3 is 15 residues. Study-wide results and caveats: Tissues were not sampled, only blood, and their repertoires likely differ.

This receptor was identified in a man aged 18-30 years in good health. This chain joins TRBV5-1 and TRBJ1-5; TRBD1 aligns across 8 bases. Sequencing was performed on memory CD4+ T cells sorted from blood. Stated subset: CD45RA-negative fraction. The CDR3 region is CASRLATGENQPQHF. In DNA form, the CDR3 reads TGCGCCAGCAGGTTAGCGACAGGGGAGAATCAGCCCCAGCATTTT.